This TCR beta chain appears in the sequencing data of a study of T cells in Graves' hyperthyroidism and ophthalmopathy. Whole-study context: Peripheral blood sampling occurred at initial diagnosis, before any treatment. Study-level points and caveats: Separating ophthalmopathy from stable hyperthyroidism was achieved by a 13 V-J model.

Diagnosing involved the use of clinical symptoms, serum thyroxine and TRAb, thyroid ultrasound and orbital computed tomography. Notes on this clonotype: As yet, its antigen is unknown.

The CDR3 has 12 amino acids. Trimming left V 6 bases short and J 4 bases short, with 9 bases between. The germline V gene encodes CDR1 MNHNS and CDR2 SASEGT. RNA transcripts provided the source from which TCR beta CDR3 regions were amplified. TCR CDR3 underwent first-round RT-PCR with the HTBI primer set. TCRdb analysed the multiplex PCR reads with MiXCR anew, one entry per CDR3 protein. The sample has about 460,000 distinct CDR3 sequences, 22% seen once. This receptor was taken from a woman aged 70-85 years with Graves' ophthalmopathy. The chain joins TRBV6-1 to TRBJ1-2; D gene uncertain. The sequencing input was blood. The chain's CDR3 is CASRSASYGYTF. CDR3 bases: TGTGCCAGCAGATCTGCCAGCTATGGCTACACCTTC.